This T cell receptor beta chain was documented in a study of blood T cell repertoires in COVID-19. As for the study in general: Material from acute and convalescent COVID-19 was sourced from the United States, Italy and Spain. T cells, B-cell-depleted T cells, or PBMCs provided the cDNA or gDNA that served as material.

Under the authors' procedure: Nucleated cell number was recorded as an estimate derived from reference gene primer amplification. Some clones are missing from TCRdb's copy, which holds only in-frame ones; the method was immunoSEQ multiplex PCR. That table gives V, J and clone size, and the DNA gave D and trimming. The sample shows 95,000 to 150,000 clones, approximately 80% of them seen only once. Germline CDR1 is SGHTS and CDR2 is YDEGEE. This CDR3 contains 15 residues. V lost 4 bases and J 1 base, leaving 11 bases between the germline ends. The J gene is TRBJ1-4, the V gene TRBV5-8; D might be TRBD1 (5 bases). The source of this sequence is a human donor in a cohort sampled during active COVID-19. Sample: peripheral blood. The CDR3 DNA sequence: TGTGCCAGCAGCAAGGGACTCGTAACTAATGAAAAACTGTTTTTT. The encoded protein is CASSKGLVTNEKLFF.